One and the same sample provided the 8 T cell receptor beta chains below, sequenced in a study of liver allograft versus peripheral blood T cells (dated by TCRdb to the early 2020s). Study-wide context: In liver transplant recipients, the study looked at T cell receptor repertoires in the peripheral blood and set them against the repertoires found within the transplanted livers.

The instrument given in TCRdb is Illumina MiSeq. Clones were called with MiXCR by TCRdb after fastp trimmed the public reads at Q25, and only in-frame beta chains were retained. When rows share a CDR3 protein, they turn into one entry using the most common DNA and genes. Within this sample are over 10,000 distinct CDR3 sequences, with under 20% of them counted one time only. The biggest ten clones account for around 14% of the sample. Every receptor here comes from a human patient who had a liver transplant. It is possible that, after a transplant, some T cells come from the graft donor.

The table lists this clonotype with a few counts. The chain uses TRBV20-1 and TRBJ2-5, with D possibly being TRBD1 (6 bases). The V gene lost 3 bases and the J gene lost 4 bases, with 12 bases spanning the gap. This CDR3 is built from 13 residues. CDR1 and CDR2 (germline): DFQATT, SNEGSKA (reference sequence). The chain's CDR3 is CSASHRVSETQYF. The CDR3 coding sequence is TGCAGTGCTAGCCACAGGGTGTCAGAGACCCAGTACTTC.

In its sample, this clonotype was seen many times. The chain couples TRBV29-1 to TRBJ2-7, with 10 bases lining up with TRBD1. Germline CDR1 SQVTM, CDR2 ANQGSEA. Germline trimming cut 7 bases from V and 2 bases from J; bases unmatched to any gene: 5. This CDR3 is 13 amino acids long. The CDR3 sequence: CSAWDRGAYEQYF. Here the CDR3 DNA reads TGCAGCGCCTGGGACAGGGGTGCCTACGAGCAGTACTTC.

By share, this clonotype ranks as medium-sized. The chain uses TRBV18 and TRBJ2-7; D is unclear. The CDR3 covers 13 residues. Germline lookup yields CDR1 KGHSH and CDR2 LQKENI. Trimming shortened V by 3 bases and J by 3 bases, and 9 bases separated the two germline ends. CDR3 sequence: CASSPSENYEQYF. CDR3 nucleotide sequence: TGTGCCAGCTCACCTTCAGAGAACTACGAGCAGTACTTC.

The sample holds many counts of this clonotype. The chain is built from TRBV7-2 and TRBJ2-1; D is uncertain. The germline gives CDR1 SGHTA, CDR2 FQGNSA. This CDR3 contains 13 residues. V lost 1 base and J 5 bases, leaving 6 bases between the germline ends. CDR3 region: CASSLERNNEQFF. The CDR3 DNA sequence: TGTGCCAGCAGCTTAGAACGAAACAATGAGCAGTTCTTC.

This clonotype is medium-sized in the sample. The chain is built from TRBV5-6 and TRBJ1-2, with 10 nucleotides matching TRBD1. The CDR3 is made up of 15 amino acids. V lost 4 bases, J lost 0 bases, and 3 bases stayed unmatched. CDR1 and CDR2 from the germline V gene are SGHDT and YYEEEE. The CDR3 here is CASSGTGEANYGYTF. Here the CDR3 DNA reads TGTGCCAGCAGCGGGACAGGGGAAGCTAACTATGGCTACACCTTC.

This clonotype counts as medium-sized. This CDR3 is CASSYSSEGQKEAFF. The CDR3 DNA sequence: TGTGCCAGCAGTTACTCTTCCGAGGGACAGAAAGAAGCTTTCTTT. This chain uses TRBV6-5 with TRBJ1-1; 7 bases fit TRBD1. CDR1 is MNHEY and CDR2 is SVGAGI in the germline V gene. The CDR3 has 15 residues. Trimming removed 0 bases from V and 8 bases from J; junction bases left unmatched: 9.

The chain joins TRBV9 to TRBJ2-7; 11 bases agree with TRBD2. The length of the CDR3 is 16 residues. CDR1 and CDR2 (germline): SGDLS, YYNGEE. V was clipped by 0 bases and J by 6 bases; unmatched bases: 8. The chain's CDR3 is CASSVGMTSGAREQYF. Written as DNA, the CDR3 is TGTGCCAGCAGCGTAGGGATGACTAGCGGGGCCCGCGAGCAGTACTTC.

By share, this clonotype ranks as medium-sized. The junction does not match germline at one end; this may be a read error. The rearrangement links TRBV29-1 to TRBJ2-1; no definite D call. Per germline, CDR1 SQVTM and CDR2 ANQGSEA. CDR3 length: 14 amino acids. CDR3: CSAESNERGNEQFF. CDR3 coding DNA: TGCAGCGCTGAATCGAACGAACGAGGCAATGAGCAGTTCTTC.